This is a list of T cell receptor beta chains from one sample in a study of cytomegalovirus exposure and HLA in healthy donors. The protocol was immunoSEQ multiplex PCR, while the TCRdb copy is restricted to in-frame clones and leaves out a portion. The sample includes some 150,000 clones, less than 80% of them seen just once. The sample taken for sequencing was PBMCs. The source is a middle-aged man in good health and CMV-seropositive. CDR3s include the opening cysteine and the closing phenylalanine or tryptophan. Each record gives: J gene, V gene, clone size, D gene, CDR3 protein, CDR3 DNA. The D gene is left open where the match is weak. The size field is filled for only some rows; it gives once, few, many or a size class.

>TRBJ2-5|TRBV6-6|-|-
CASSRNQETQYF
TGTGCCAGCAGCAGGAATCAAGAGACCCAGTACTTC
>TRBJ2-7|TRBV29-1|-|TRBD1
CSVESDRDEQYF
TGCAGCGTAGAATCGGACAGGGACGAGCAGTACTTC
>TRBJ1-2|TRBV14|-|-
CASSQGGGTVSRGYTF
TGTGCCAGCAGCCAAGGGGGCGGGACGGTGAGCCGTGGCTACACCTTC
>TRBJ2-1|TRBV29-1|-|TRBD1
CSASGTDHNEQFF
TGCAGCGCCTCCGGGACAGATCACAATGAGCAGTTCTTC
>TRBJ1-2|TRBV6-4|-|TRBD1
CASSPGQGWGYTF
TGTGCCAGCAGCCCGGGACAGGGTTGGGGCTACACCTTC
>TRBJ2-1|TRBV27|-|TRBD2
CASSLGSSGEAYNEQFF
TGTGCCAGCAGTTTGGGGTCTAGCGGGGAGGCCTACAATGAGCAGTTCTTC
>TRBJ2-6|TRBV7-9|-|-
CASSLGEAGANVLTF
TGTGCCAGCAGCTTAGGTGAGGCTGGGGCCAACGTCCTGACTTTC
>TRBJ2-5|TRBV5-1|-|TRBD1
CASSSGTGGYQETQYF
TGCGCCAGCAGCTCCGGGACAGGGGGTTACCAAGAGACCCAGTACTTC
>TRBJ2-1|TRBV19|-|-
CASSTQNEQFF
TGTGCCAGTAGTACCCAAAATGAGCAGTTCTTC
>TRBJ2-1|TRBV5-1|-|TRBD1
CASSLNYRTGMSYNEQFF
TGCGCCAGCAGCTTGAATTATCGGACAGGGATGTCCTACAATGAGCAGTTCTTC
>TRBJ1-1|TRBV29-1|-|TRBD1
CSSGGQLNTEAFF
TGCAGCAGTGGGGGACAGCTGAACACTGAAGCTTTCTTT
>TRBJ2-5|TRBV5-1|-|-
CASSSKVGPWETQYF
TGCGCCAGCAGCTCCAAGGTGGGGCCATGGGAGACCCAGTACTTC
>TRBJ1-3|TRBV4-2|once|-
CASSLGEAGNTIYF
TGTGCCAGCAGCCTGGGAGAGGCTGGAAACACCATATATTTT
>TRBJ1-6|TRBV6-5|-|TRBD1
CASRPYRGNSPLHF
TGTGCCAGCAGACCATACAGGGGAAATTCACCCCTCCACTTT
>TRBJ1-3|TRBV2|-|-
CARDSNDSGNTIYF
TGTGCCCGAGACAGTAACGACTCTGGAAACACCATATATTTT
>TRBJ1-1|TRBV5-4|-|-
CASSLSATQVGAEAFF
TGTGCCAGCAGCTTGTCGGCGACTCAAGTCGGTGCTGAAGCTTTCTTT
>TRBJ2-5|TRBV7-9|-|TRBD1
CASSFPTGGETQYF
TGTGCCAGCAGCTTCCCTACAGGGGGAGAGACCCAGTACTTC
>TRBJ2-3|TRBV5-5|few|TRBD1
CASSPDRGISTDTQYF
TGTGCCAGCAGCCCGGACAGGGGAATTAGCACAGATACGCAGTATTTT
>TRBJ1-5|TRBV6-4|-|-
CASSQQYSNQPQHF
TGTGCCAGCAGTCAACAGTATAGCAATCAGCCCCAGCATTTT
>TRBJ2-1|TRBV5-4|-|TRBD2
CASRPGRTYNEQFF
TGTGCCAGCAGGCCCGGGAGGACCTACAATGAGCAGTTCTTC
>TRBJ2-1|TRBV5-1|-|-
CASNPLAGGPDEQFF
TGCGCCAGCAACCCTTTGGCCGGAGGGCCCGATGAGCAGTTCTTC
>TRBJ1-3|TRBV6-1|-|-
CASSEGPPQWGNTIYF
TGTGCCAGCAGTGAAGGTCCACCCCAGTGGGGAAACACCATATATTTT
>TRBJ2-3|TRBV27|-|TRBD2
CASPWGGAGIGGRVADTQYF
TGTGCCAGCCCCTGGGGAGGAGCGGGAATTGGCGGGAGGGTAGCAGATACGCAGTATTTT
>TRBJ1-1|TRBV7-2|-|-
CASSLIIRVEAFF
TGTGCCAGCAGCTTAATAATACGGGTAGAAGCTTTCTTT
>TRBJ1-1|TRBV6-5|-|-
CASRYDSATEAFF
TGTGCCAGCAGGTACGACTCAGCCACTGAAGCTTTCTTT
>TRBJ1-2|TRBV29-1|few|TRBD1
CSARTGGSSAGGYTF
TGCAGCGCAAGGACAGGGGGCTCCTCCGCCGGTGGCTACACCTTC
>TRBJ1-2|TRBV4-3|-|TRBD1
CASSQDLGQELYGYTF
TGCGCCAGCAGCCAAGATTTGGGACAGGAACTCTATGGCTACACCTTC
>TRBJ1-2|TRBV27|few|-
CASSSSLQGAGGYTF
-
>TRBJ1-4|TRBV2|-|TRBD1
CASSNRDSNEKLFF
TGTGCCAGCAGTAACCGGGACAGCAATGAAAAACTGTTTTTT
>TRBJ2-7|TRBV11-3|-|TRBD1
CASSPWDRGSYEQYF
TGTGCCAGCAGCCCCTGGGACAGGGGGTCCTACGAGCAGTACTTC
>TRBJ2-1|TRBV7-2|-|TRBD1
CASSSGTGYNEQFF
TGTGCCAGCAGCAGCGGGACAGGGTACAATGAGCAGTTCTTC
>TRBJ1-1|TRBV5-1|few|TRBD1
CASSLSSGGTEAFF
TGCGCCAGCAGCTTGTCGTCAGGGGGGACTGAAGCTTTCTTT
>TRBJ2-3|TRBV7-6|-|TRBD2
CASSSRGGREDTQYF
TGTGCCAGCAGCTCCCGGGGGGGCCGAGAAGATACGCAGTATTTT
>TRBJ1-2|TRBV5-4|-|TRBD1
CASSSATGQGPYGYTF
TGTGCCAGCAGCTCGGCGACGGGACAGGGTCCCTATGGCTACACCTTC
>TRBJ1-1|TRBV2|-|TRBD1
CASSVQGRTEAFF
TGTGCCAGCAGTGTACAGGGGCGGACTGAAGCTTTCTTT
>TRBJ1-1|TRBV10-3|-|-
CAISDREEAFF
TGTGCCATCAGTGACCGGGAAGAAGCTTTCTTT
>TRBJ2-7|TRBV5-1|-|-
CASSFQPATYEQYF
TGCGCCAGCAGCTTTCAGCCAGCGACCTACGAGCAGTACTTC
>TRBJ1-2|TRBV5-4|-|-
CASSRSGAKNYGYTF
TGTGCCAGCAGCCGGTCAGGGGCCAAAAACTATGGCTACACCTTC
>TRBJ1-1|TRBV10-3|-|TRBD1
CAISEDRETEAFF
TGTGCCATCAGTGAGGACAGGGAGACTGAAGCTTTCTTT
>TRBJ2-5|TRBV5-8|-|-
CASSLVDSRETQYF
TGTGCCAGCAGCTTGGTCGACAGCAGGGAGACCCAGTACTTC
>TRBJ2-7|TRBV5-4|-|TRBD2
CASSLRTSGTYEQYF
TGTGCCAGCAGCTTGAGGACTAGCGGTACCTACGAGCAGTACTTC
>TRBJ2-3|TRBV10-3|once|TRBD2
CAISGQGGDTQYF
TGTGCCATCAGTGGGCAGGGAGGGGATACGCAGTATTTT
>TRBJ2-7|TRBV6-5|-|-
CASSSQREQYF
TGTGCCAGCAGTTCGCAGCGCGAGCAGTACTTC
>TRBJ2-1|TRBV25-1|-|TRBD2
CASGASGRYNEQFF
TGTGCCAGCGGAGCAAGCGGGAGGTACAATGAGCAGTTCTTC
>TRBJ2-5|TRBV7-3|-|-
CASSFTGRETQYF
TGTGCCAGCAGCTTTACAGGGCGAGAGACCCAGTACTTC
>TRBJ2-2|TRBV7-2|-|TRBD2
CASSLGLAGGRPGELFF
TGTGCCAGCAGCTTAGGGCTAGCGGGAGGGAGACCGGGTGAGCTGTTTTTT
>TRBJ2-1|TRBV7-9|-|TRBD2
CASTNTLAGAAYNEQFF
TGTGCCAGCACCAACACACTAGCGGGGGCGGCCTACAATGAGCAGTTCTTC
>TRBJ1-3|TRBV4-1|-|-
CASSPSAGDGGNTIYF
TGCGCCAGCAGCCCCTCCGCGGGGGACGGTGGAAACACCATATATTTT
>TRBJ2-3|TRBV7-9|few|TRBD2
CSSSSTRLAGDRIGDTQYF
TGTTCCAGCAGCTCTACGAGACTAGCGGGGGATCGGATCGGAGATACGCAGTATTTT
>TRBJ2-1|TRBV6-5|-|TRBD2
CASSVTSGSSVEQFF
TGTGCCAGCAGTGTGACTAGCGGGAGTAGCGTTGAGCAGTTCTTC